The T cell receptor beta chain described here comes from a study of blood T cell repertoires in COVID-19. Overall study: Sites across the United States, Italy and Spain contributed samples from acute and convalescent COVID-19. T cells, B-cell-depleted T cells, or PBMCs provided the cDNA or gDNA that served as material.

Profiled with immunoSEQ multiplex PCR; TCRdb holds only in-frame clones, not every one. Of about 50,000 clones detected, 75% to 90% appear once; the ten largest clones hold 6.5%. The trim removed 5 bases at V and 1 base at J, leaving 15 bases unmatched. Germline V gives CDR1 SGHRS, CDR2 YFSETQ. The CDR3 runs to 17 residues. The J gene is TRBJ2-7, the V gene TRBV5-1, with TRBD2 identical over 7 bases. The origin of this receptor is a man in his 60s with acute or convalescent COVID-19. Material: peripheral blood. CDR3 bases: TGCGCCAGCAGGAGAGGGTTCGAGCGGGGAGTATCCTACGAGCAGTACTTC. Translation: CASRRGFERGVSYEQYF.